This T cell receptor (beta chain) emerged from a study of blood T cell repertoires in COVID-19. Study as a whole: COVID-19 samples from acute and convalescent phases originated in the United States, Italy and Spain. PBMCs, B-cell-depleted T cells, or T cells were the source of the cDNA or gDNA that made up the material.

Original processing notes: Researchers report that nucleated cell counts were estimated from reference gene primer amplification. TCRdb keeps only in-frame clones here, not all; method: immunoSEQ multiplex PCR. V, J and clone size reflect that table, while D and trimming were determined from the DNA. The sample consists of over 300,000 clones, almost 90% of them appearing once. The ends lost 5 bases at V and 9 bases at J; junction bases unmatched: 9. Germline CDR1 and CDR2: SGHTA and FQGNSA. This CDR3 region has 14 residues. The specimen sequenced was peripheral blood. The TCR comes from a man between 18 and 29 years old with active or convalescent COVID-19. This chain connects TRBV7-2 to TRBJ2-1; 8 nucleotides match TRBD2. This chain's CDR3 is CASSRGREAGEQFF. In nucleotides, the CDR3 is TGTGCCAGCAGCCGGGGGCGGGAGGCTGGTGAGCAGTTCTTC.